This T cell receptor (beta chain) was sequenced in a study of shared clonotypes between healthy human individuals. Regarding the study as a whole: Sampling used blood alone; tissue repertoires probably differ.

Participating donors were healthy, HIV-negative adults free of recent acute infections or vaccinations. Genomic DNA for unsorted samples was obtained from around 94 million PBMCs. Of note for this clone: Its antigen is not identified.

Clones were read by immunoSEQ multiplex PCR, and TCRdb kept only the in-frame ones, dropping some. The profile covers a few hundred thousand clones, with around three quarters appearing a single time and approximately 12% taken by the ten largest. Sequencing input: PBMCs. This TCR derives from a woman in her thirties or forties in good health. Some clones in this sample may be carry-over from other donors' samples.

The CDR3: CASSFGMSSIQYF. For the CDR3, the DNA is TGTGCCAGCAGCTTCGGCATGTCTAGCATTCAGTACTTC. The chain is built from TRBV7-9 and TRBJ2-4; D is uncertain. Germline V gene lookup returns CDR1 SEHNR and CDR2 FQNEAQ (reference sequence). V was cut by 3 bases and J by 9 bases, with 12 bases left in between. This CDR3 comprises 13 residues.